These 24 T cell receptor beta chains share one sample of origin, sequenced in a study of blood T cells in healthy people across ages. Using a J-beta primer mix together with a sample-barcoded 5' primer, a second PCR was run for 7 to 11 cycles. TCRdb reprocessed the 5' RACE reads with MiXCR, giving one entry per CDR3 protein. The table lists 1.6 million or so distinct CDR3 sequences, roughly a third of them singletons. Sequenced: blood. The origin of the receptors is a woman in her 30s in good health.

The sample holds many counts of this clonotype. The chain recombines TRBV29-1 with TRBJ2-1; 8 bases line up with TRBD1. The CDR3 length is 14 residues. CDR1 is SQVTM and CDR2 is ANQGSEA in the germline V gene. V shed 1 base, J shed 6 bases, and the junction held 5 bases outside the gene matches. CDR3 DNA sequence: TGCAGCGTTGAAGTAGGGCAGGGGGCCAATGAGCAGTTCTTC. This codes for CSVEVGQGANEQFF.

This clonotype appeared a few times. The genes are TRBV6-5 and TRBJ2-7, with D tentatively TRBD1 or TRBD2 (5 bases each). Trimming shortened V by 2 bases and J by 1 base, and 12 bases separated the two germline ends. The CDR3 runs to 15 residues. Per germline, CDR1 MNHEY and CDR2 SVGAGI. CDR3 bases: TGTGCCAGCAGTTACGGGGCTAGCCAATCCTACGAGCAGTACTTC. Residues: CASSYGASQSYEQYF.

V and J are TRBV20-1 and TRBJ2-3; the D gene could be TRBD1 or TRBD2 (6 bases each). CDR3 length: 15 amino acids. Deletions cut 6 bases from V and 0 bases from J, with 16 bases between. Germline V lookup: CDR1 DFQATT, CDR2 SNEGSKA (reference sequence). The chain's CDR3 is CSALLGGGSTDTQYF. The CDR3, as DNA: TGCAGTGCACTATTAGGGGGAGGAAGCACAGATACGCAGTATTTT.

The V call is TRBV20-1, the J call TRBJ2-1; TRBD1 aligns across 8 bases. The junction had 10 bases not matched to a gene; V was cut back by 5 bases and J by 7 bases. The germline V gene has CDR1 DFQATT and CDR2 SNEGSKA (reference sequence). The CDR3 sequence is 14 residues long. DNA of the CDR3: TGCAGTGCTCATGACAGGGGTAAGAGGAATGAGCAGTTCTTC. Translating it yields CSAHDRGKRNEQFF.

In regard to this clonotype: Since a much larger clone is just one base distant, this may be a read error. The chain links TRBV29-1 to TRBJ2-1; 11 bases line up with TRBD2. Germline CDR1 reads SQVTM; CDR2 reads ANQGSEA. CDR3 length: 13 residues. CDR3 sequence: CSVTTSGDNKQFF. The CDR3 DNA sequence: TGCAGCGTTACGACTAGCGGGGACAATAAGCAGTTCTTC.

This clonotype turned up a few times. The V gene is TRBV20-1, the J gene TRBJ2-7; TRBD2 might be the D (6 bases). Germline V gene sequence: CDR1 DFQATT, CDR2 SNEGSKA (reference sequence). The CDR3 covers 13 residues. Trimming stripped 5 bases from V and 3 bases from J, with 14 bases between. The CDR3 DNA follows: TGCAGTGCTCGGAGGGACCCTTACTACGAGCAGTACTTC. Protein: CSARRDPYYEQYF.

V and J are TRBV7-3 and TRBJ2-7; 8 nucleotides align to TRBD1. Trimming removed 6 bases from V and 6 bases from J; junction bases left unmatched: 7. Germline CDR1 and CDR2: SGHTA and FQGTGA. The CDR3 totals 13 residues. The chain's CDR3 is CASSRSGGSEQYF. Here the CDR3 DNA reads TGTGCCAGCAGTCGTTCAGGGGGCTCCGAGCAGTACTTC.

The rearrangement uses TRBV5-5 and TRBJ2-2; 9 bases match TRBD1. Losses at the gene ends were 4 bases for V and 5 bases for J; bases not matched to a gene: 9. Per germline, CDR1 SGHKS and CDR2 YYEKEE (reference sequence). CDR3 length: 16 residues. CDR3 DNA: TGTGCCAGCAGCCCAGGTCCCGGGACAGGGACCGGGGAGCTGTTTTTT. As protein: CASSPGPGTGTGELFF.

This clonotype was counted between two and nine times. V gene TRBV7-9 combines with J gene TRBJ1-2, with TRBD1 as a possible D gene (5 bases). Looked up from germline, CDR1 is SEHNR and CDR2 is FQNEAQ (reference sequence). The CDR3 runs 15 residues. Trimming took 4 bases from V and 5 from J, leaving 17 bases between them. The CDR3 sequence is CASSYSDRGSYGYTF. CDR3 bases: TGTGCCAGCAGCTATAGCGATAGGGGATCTTATGGCTACACCTTC.

The V and J genes are TRBV27 and TRBJ1-2, with 8 bases aligning to TRBD1. V shed 1 base, J shed 7 bases, and the junction held 5 bases outside the gene matches. Germline assignment: CDR1 MNHEY and CDR2 SMNVEV (reference sequence). The CDR3 totals 14 residues. CDR3 sequence reads: CASSLYRTGPGYTF. DNA for the CDR3: TGTGCCAGCAGTTTATACCGGACAGGGCCTGGCTACACCTTC.

This clonotype has just a few counts. This rearrangement joins TRBV30 to TRBJ1-2, with 10 bases identical to TRBD1. The CDR3 runs to 14 residues. Germline V gives CDR1 GTSNPN, CDR2 SVGIG (reference sequence). Trimming removed 2 bases from V and 8 bases from J; junction bases left unmatched: 8. CDR3 bases: TGTGCCTGGAGTTTCCTCGACAGGGGGCTCGGCTACACCTTC. The encoded protein is CAWSFLDRGLGYTF. Combining the CDR3 with reference TRBV30 and TRBJ1-2 gives the whole variable domain SQTIHQWPATLVQPVGSPLSLECTVEGTSNPNLYWYRQAAGRGLQLLFYSVGIGQISSEVPQNLSASRPQDRQFILSSKKLLLSDSGFYLCAWSFLDRGLGYTFGSGTRLTVV.

Note on this clonotype: One end of the junction does not line up with germline, which may come from a read error. The gene calls are TRBV7-3 and TRBJ1-2; 8 positions agree with TRBD1. Germline CDR1 reads SGHTA; CDR2 reads FQGTGA. The CDR3 has 14 amino acids. The CDR3 is CASSSDGTGYDYTF. The DNA of the CDR3 is TGTGCCAGCAGCTCGGATGGGACAGGCTATGACTACACCTTC.

This clonotype was recorded a few times. The DNA for the CDR3 is TGTGCCAGCACCCTTTTAGAGAATTCTCGCAATGAGCAGTTCTTC. This gives the protein CASTLLENSRNEQFF. This rearrangement joins TRBV6-6 to TRBJ2-1; D is ambiguous. Germline loops: CDR1 MNHNY, CDR2 SVGAGI (reference sequence). The CDR3 length is 15 residues. V was shortened by 7 bases and J by 6 bases, with 19 bases between the two germline ends.

Points on this clonotype: The junction differs from germline at one of its ends, possibly a read error. The chain has TRBV10-3 and TRBJ2-6; D is perhaps TRBD1 (5 bases). The germline CDR1 and CDR2 sequences are ENHRY and SYGVKD. The CDR3 length is 14 residues. CDR3: CATTAASGANVRTF. The CDR3 nucleotides are TGTGCCACGACAGCAGCCTCTGGGGCCAACGTCCGGACTTTC.

This clonotype was seen at least ten times. V usage is TRBV12-3 or TRBV12-4 and J usage is TRBJ1-6; 12 nucleotides align to TRBD1. After removal of 5 bases from V and 6 bases from J, the junction contained 2 bases not matched to a gene. CDR3 length: 15 residues. CDR3 coding DNA: TGTGCCAGCAGTCGGGGACAGGGGGCTAATTCACCCCTCCACTTT. It encodes CASSRGQGANSPLHF.

As for this clonotype: Its ends do not fully match the called genes, so a read error is possible. The rearrangement links TRBV7-6 to TRBJ2-7, with a weak D call TRBD2 (6 bases). Per the germline V gene, CDR1 is SGHVS and CDR2 is FNYEAQ. The CDR3 runs 12 residues. The DNA of the CDR3 is TGTGCCGGCAGGTCGACTGGAGGGGCCCAGTACTTC. As protein: CAGRSTGGAQYF.

This clonotype came up once. The chain is built from TRBV3-1 and TRBJ1-2; TRBD1 matches 11 bases. CDR3 size: 15 residues. The ends lost 0 bases at V and 10 bases at J; junction bases unmatched: 7. CDR1 and CDR2 (germline): LGHDT, YNNKEL (reference sequence). CDR3 region: CASSQDLGQGGDYTF. CDR3 bases: TGTGCCAGCAGCCAAGATCTGGGACAGGGGGGGGACTACACCTTC.

This clonotype was observed a single time. The chain employs TRBV6-1 and TRBJ2-1, with a weak D call TRBD2 (6 bases). The CDR3 is made up of 13 amino acids. The germline gives CDR1 MNHNS, CDR2 SASEGT. CDR3 in amino acids: CAARLPAGNEQFF. CDR3 sequence (DNA): TGTGCAGCAAGACTACCGGCGGGAAATGAGCAGTTCTTC.

This clonotype came up a few times. V is TRBV7-9 and J is TRBJ2-5; 9 bases are a match to TRBD2. The CDR3 totals 14 residues. Trimming removed 5 bases from V and 3 bases from J; junction bases left unmatched: 4. CDR1 and CDR2 (germline): SEHNR, FQNEAQ (reference sequence). In DNA, the CDR3 is TGTGCCAGCAGCACCCGACTAGCGGAAGAGACCCAGTACTTC. Protein sequence: CASSTRLAEETQYF. The full variable domain, rest sourced from reference TRBV7-9 and TRBJ2-5, is DTGVSQNPRHKITKRGQNVTFRCDPISEHNRLYWYRQTLGQGPEFLTYFQNEAQLEKSRLLSDRFSAERPKGSFSTLEIQRTEQGDSAMYLCASSTRLAEETQYFGPGTRLLVL.

The rearrangement joins TRBV20-1 to TRBJ1-1; TRBD1 might be the D (5 bases). Per germline, CDR1 DFQATT and CDR2 SNEGSKA (reference sequence). Trimming removed 1 base from V and 0 bases from J, with 15 bases in between. This CDR3 is built from 16 residues. The CDR3 here is CSARGGGSLVNTEAFF. CDR3 nucleotide sequence: TGCAGTGCTAGAGGCGGGGGTTCACTGGTGAACACTGAAGCTTTCTTT.

This clonotype was found many times. V and J are TRBV28 and TRBJ2-3; 10 nucleotides line up with TRBD2. The germline gives CDR1 MDHEN, CDR2 SYDVKM. The CDR3 runs to 14 residues. Unmatched junction bases numbered 2, after V lost 6 bases and J lost 2 bases. In DNA form, the CDR3 reads TGTGCCAGCAGACTAGCGGGAAACACAGATACGCAGTATTTT. Residues: CASRLAGNTDTQYF. Drawing the rest from reference TRBV28 and TRBJ2-3, the complete variable domain is DVKVTQSSRYLVKRTGEKVFLECVQDMDHENMFWYRQDPGLGLRLIYFSYDVKMKEKGDIPEGYSVSREKKERFSLILESASTNQTSMYLCASRLAGNTDTQYFGPGTRLTVL.

There are a few counts of this clonotype. This sequence joins TRBV5-1 and TRBJ2-1; weak D call: TRBD1 (5 bases). The CDR3 sequence is 16 residues long. Trimming removed 1 base at V and 4 bases at J, with 15 bases between. The germline V gene encodes CDR1 SGHRS and CDR2 YFSETQ. The CDR3 sequence is CASSLPSVQEYNEQFF. The DNA of the CDR3 is TGCGCCAGCAGCTTGCCGTCAGTACAGGAGTACAATGAGCAGTTCTTC. The whole variable domain, filled in from reference TRBV5-1 and TRBJ2-1, reads KAGVTQTPRYLIKTRGQQVTLSCSPISGHRSVSWYQQTPGQGLQFLFEYFSETQRNKGNFPGRFSGRQFSNSRSEMNVSTLELGDSALYLCASSLPSVQEYNEQFFGPGTRLTVL.

This clonotype was recorded at least ten times. The rearrangement uses TRBV2 and TRBJ2-5; tentatively, D is TRBD1 (5 bases). Germline-derived CDR1 and CDR2 are SNHLY and FYNNEI. V lost 2 bases to trimming and J lost 7 bases, with 8 bases between them. The CDR3 has 12 residues. The CDR3 DNA is TGTGCCAGCAGTGAAAGGGGCGTGACCCAGTACTTC. Translation: CASSERGVTQYF.

The chain joins TRBV12-3 or TRBV12-4 to TRBJ1-2; D remains unclear. The CDR3 is made up of 14 amino acids. V lost 6 bases to trimming and J lost 8 bases, with 19 bases between them. The CDR3: CASRPDKFLGGYTF. The CDR3, as DNA: TGTGCCAGCAGACCAGACAAATTTCTTGGAGGCTACACCTTC.